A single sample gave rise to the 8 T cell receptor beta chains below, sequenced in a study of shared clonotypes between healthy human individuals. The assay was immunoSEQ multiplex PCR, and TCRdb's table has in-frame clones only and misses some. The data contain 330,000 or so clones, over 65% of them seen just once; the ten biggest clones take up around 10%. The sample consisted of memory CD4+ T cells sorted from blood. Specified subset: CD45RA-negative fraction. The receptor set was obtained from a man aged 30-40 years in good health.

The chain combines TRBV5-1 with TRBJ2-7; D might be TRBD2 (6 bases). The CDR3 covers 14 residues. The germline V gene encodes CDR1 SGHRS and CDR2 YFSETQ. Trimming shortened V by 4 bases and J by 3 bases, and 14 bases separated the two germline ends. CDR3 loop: CASSPRDGDYEQYF. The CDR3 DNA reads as TGCGCCAGCAGCCCGCGGGACGGAGACTACGAGCAGTACTTC.

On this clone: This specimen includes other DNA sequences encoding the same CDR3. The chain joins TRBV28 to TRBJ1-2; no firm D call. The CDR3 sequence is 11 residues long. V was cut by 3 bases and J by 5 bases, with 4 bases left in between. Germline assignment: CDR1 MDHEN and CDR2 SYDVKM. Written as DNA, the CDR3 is TGTGCCAGCAGTTTTCCATATGGCTACACCTTC. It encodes CASSFPYGYTF.

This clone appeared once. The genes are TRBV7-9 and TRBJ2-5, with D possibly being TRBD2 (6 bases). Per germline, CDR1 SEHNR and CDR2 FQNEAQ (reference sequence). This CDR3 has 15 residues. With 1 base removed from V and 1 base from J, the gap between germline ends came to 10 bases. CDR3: CASSLGASAQETQYF. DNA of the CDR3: TGTGCCAGCAGCTTAGGGGCTAGCGCCCAAGAGACCCAGTACTTC.

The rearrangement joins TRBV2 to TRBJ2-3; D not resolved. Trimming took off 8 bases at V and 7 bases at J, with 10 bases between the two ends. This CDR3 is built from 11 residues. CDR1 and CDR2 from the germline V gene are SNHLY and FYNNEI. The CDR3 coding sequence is TGTGCCAGCCTGGACCTTAATACGCAGTATTTT. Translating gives CASLDLNTQYF.

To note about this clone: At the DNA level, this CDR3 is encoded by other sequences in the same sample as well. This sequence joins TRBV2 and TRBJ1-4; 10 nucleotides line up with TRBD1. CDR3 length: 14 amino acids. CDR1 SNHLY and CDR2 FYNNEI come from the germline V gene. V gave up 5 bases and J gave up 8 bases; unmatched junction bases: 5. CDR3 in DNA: TGTGCCAGCAGTAGACAGGGGGCGGACGAAAAACTGTTTTTT. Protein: CASSRQGADEKLFF.

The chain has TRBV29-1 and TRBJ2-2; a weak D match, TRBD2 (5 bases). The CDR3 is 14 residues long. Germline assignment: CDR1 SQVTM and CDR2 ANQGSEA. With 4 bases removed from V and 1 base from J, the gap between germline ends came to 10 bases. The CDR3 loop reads CSVVEAQNTGELFF. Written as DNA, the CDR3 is TGCAGCGTTGTGGAGGCTCAGAACACCGGGGAGCTGTTTTTT.

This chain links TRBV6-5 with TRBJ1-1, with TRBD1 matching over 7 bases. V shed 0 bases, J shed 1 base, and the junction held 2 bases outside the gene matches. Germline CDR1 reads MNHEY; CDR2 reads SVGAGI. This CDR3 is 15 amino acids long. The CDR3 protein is CASSYSWTGNTEAFF. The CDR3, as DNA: TGTGCCAGCAGTTACTCTTGGACAGGGAACACTGAAGCTTTCTTT.

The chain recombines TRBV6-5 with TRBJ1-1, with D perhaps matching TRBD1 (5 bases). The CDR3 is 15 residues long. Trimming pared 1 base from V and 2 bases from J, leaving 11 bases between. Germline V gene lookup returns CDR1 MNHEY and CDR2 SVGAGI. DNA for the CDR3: TGTGCCAGCAGTTACTTGGGGGTTCAAAACACTGAAGCTTTCTTT. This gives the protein CASSYLGVQNTEAFF.